These 8 T cell receptor beta chains share one sample of origin, sequenced in a study of T cell repertoires in cytomegalovirus infection. TCRdb ran MiXCR on the reads and lists one entry per CDR3 protein. The sample has roughly 230,000 distinct CDR3 sequences; 6% to 8% are singletons. Sequencing was performed on PBMCs. The receptors stem from a human donor in good health (CMV status not recorded). Some clones in this sample may be carry-over from other donors' samples.

The sample holds many counts of this clonotype. The genes are TRBV25-1 and TRBJ1-2; D gene ambiguous. The CDR3 length is 15 residues. The V end lost 3 bases, the J end lost 0 bases, and 11 bases lay between the germline ends. Germline CDR1 and CDR2: MGHDK and SYGVNS. CDR3 bases: TGTGCCAGCAGTGAGACCTCATCCGCTAACTATGGCTACACCTTC. Its protein product is CASSETSSANYGYTF.

This clonotype has ten or more counts. The rearrangement uses TRBV28 and TRBJ2-7; D unclear. V lost 7 bases to trimming and J lost 3 bases, with 7 bases between them. Germline V gives CDR1 MDHEN, CDR2 SYDVKM. This CDR3 contains 11 residues. Here the CDR3 DNA reads TGTGCCAGCACCCGGAACTACGAGCAGTACTTC. Amino acids: CASTRNYEQYF. The full variable domain, in which reference TRBV28 and TRBJ2-7 provide the parts outside the CDR3, is DVKVTQSSRYLVKRTGEKVFLECVQDMDHENMFWYRQDPGLGLRLIYFSYDVKMKEKGDIPEGYSVSREKKERFSLILESASTNQTSMYLCASTRNYEQYFGPGTRLTVT.

This clonotype was recorded at least ten times. The rearrangement joins TRBV20-1 to TRBJ2-1; D not certain. The CDR3 sequence is 14 residues long. Per the germline V gene, CDR1 is DFQATT and CDR2 is SNEGSKA (reference sequence). Trimming took 6 bases from V and 0 from J, leaving 12 bases between them. The CDR3 here is CSAKIPLSYNEQFF. The CDR3 bases are TGCAGTGCAAAGATCCCCCTCTCCTACAATGAGCAGTTCTTC.

The J gene is TRBJ2-2, the V gene TRBV25-1; 8 bases agree with TRBD2. The CDR3 sequence is 14 residues long. J was trimmed by 7 bases and V by 7 bases; bases with no gene match: 8. From germline, CDR1 is MGHDK and CDR2 SYGVNS. CDR3 nucleotide sequence: TGTGCCAGCAAAGAAGCGGGGGAAGTCGGGGAGCTGTTTTTT. The encoded protein is CASKEAGEVGELFF.

This clonotype occurred many times. The V call is TRBV5-6, the J call TRBJ1-5, with a weak D call TRBD1 (5 bases). This CDR3 region has 13 residues. Germline CDR1 is SGHDT and CDR2 is YYEEEE. V was cut by 3 bases and J by 6 bases, with 10 bases left in between. The CDR3 DNA reads TGTGCCAGCAGCTCTTGGAGGGGTCAGCCCCAGCATTTT. It encodes CASSSWRGQPQHF.

About this clonotype: A much larger clone lies a single base off, so this may be a read error. V gene TRBV4-1 combines with J gene TRBJ2-7, with D possibly being TRBD1 (5 bases). The CDR3 contains 15 residues. V was shortened by 0 bases and J by 4 bases, with 13 bases between the two germline ends. The germline V gene has CDR1 MGHRA and CDR2 YSYEKL. CDR3 sequence (DNA): TGCGCCAGCAGCCAAGAACATGGGGCAGTTTACGAGCAGTACTTC. Translation gives CASSQEHGAVYEQYF.

This clonotype was recorded many times. This sequence joins TRBV5-4 and TRBJ1-2, with D possibly matching TRBD1 (6 bases). This CDR3 comprises 16 residues. From germline, CDR1 is SGHNT and CDR2 YYREEE (reference sequence). The V and J ends lost 0 bases and 4 bases respectively, with 16 bases between them. CDR3 nucleotide sequence: TGTGCCAGCAGCTTGGGGACGACAGGAAATGGCTATGGCTACACCTTC. Residues: CASSLGTTGNGYGYTF.

This clonotype was picked up many times. This chain links TRBV28 with TRBJ2-3, with 8 nucleotides matching TRBD1. Per germline, CDR1 MDHEN and CDR2 SYDVKM. This CDR3 spans 14 amino acids. Unmatched junction bases numbered 6, after V lost 4 bases and J lost 6 bases. This CDR3 is CASSSTGVGDTQYF. The CDR3 nucleotides read TGTGCCAGCAGTTCGACAGGGGTAGGGGATACGCAGTATTTT. Variable domain in full (rest from reference TRBV28 and TRBJ2-3): DVKVTQSSRYLVKRTGEKVFLECVQDMDHENMFWYRQDPGLGLRLIYFSYDVKMKEKGDIPEGYSVSREKKERFSLILESASTNQTSMYLCASSSTGVGDTQYFGPGTRLTVL.